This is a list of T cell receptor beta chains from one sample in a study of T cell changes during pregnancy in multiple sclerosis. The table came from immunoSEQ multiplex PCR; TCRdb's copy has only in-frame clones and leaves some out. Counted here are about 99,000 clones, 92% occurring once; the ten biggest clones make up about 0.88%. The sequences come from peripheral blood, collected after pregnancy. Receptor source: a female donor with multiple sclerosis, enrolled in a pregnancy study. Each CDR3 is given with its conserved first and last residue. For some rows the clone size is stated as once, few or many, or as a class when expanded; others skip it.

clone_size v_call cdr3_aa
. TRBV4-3 CASSQAGREKLFF
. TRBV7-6 CASSLVPPDREGHLVEQYF
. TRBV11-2 CASSQGAGDTQYF
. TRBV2 CASRTGTGESEAFF
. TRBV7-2 CASSSPGERVYEQYF
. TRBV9 CASSVAQGNYGYTF
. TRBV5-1 CASSPPGTSGGANTQYF
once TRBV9 CASSSPTGTYGYTF
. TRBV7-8 CASSLELAVSSYNEQFF
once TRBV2 CASSELGDSYNEQFF
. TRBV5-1 CASSLAGSGRSYEQYF
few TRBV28 CASSSRGNEQYF
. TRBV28 CASSEQDYGYTF
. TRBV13 CASSSRVEKLFF
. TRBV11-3 CASSPGPDRPTDTQYF
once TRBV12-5 CASGRSGRNEQFF
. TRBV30 CAWSRTVENQPQHF